These 20 T cell receptor beta chains were all obtained from the same sample, sequenced in a study of OX40 agonist ivuxolimab in advanced cancers. Here immunoSEQ multiplex PCR was the method, and the copy in TCRdb shows in-frame clones only, minus some. There are over 85,000 clones in the sample; around nine tenths occur only once, and 0.25% to 0.3% lies in the top ten. This material consisted of CD4+ or CD8+ T cells sorted from blood, taken in a trial of the OX40 agonist ivuxolimab. The receptors come from an adult with an advanced solid tumor such as melanoma, head and neck, liver or kidney cancer.

This chain connects TRBV6-1 to TRBJ1-4; tentative D call: TRBD1 (5 bases). V lost 6 bases to trimming and J lost 2 bases, with 10 bases between them. In germline, CDR1 is MNHNS, CDR2 SASEGT. The CDR3 has 14 amino acids. CDR3 in amino acids: CASSRQNTNEKLFF. In DNA, the CDR3 is TGTGCCAGCAGCCGACAGAACACTAATGAAAAACTGTTTTTT.

Regarding this clone: Other nucleotide sequences in the sample specify the same CDR3. V gene TRBV7-2 combines with J gene TRBJ1-1; D perhaps matches TRBD1 (6 bases). The V gene's germline CDR1 is SGHTA and CDR2 FQGNSA. With 5 bases removed from V and 0 bases from J, the gap between germline ends came to 13 bases. The CDR3 runs 15 residues. In nucleotides, the CDR3 is TGTGCCAGCAGCCCGGGAGGACAGTTGAACACTGAAGCTTTCTTT. This translates into CASSPGGQLNTEAFF.

The chain joins TRBV5-6 to TRBJ1-4; D unresolved. With 4 bases removed from V and 8 bases from J, the gap between germline ends came to 9 bases. Per the germline V gene, CDR1 is SGHDT and CDR2 is YYEEEE. CDR3 size: 12 residues. CDR3 sequence (DNA): TGTGCCAGCAGCCGGGTGGGGGAAAAACTGTTTTTT. Protein sequence: CASSRVGEKLFF.

J is TRBJ2-1 and V is TRBV19; 15 bases match TRBD2. In germline, CDR1 is LNHDA, CDR2 SQIVND (reference sequence). The length of the CDR3 is 17 residues. Trimming took 7 bases from V and 0 from J; bases not matched to a gene: 4. The CDR3 is CASTGLAGGPSYNEQFF. Written as DNA, the CDR3 is TGTGCCAGTACGGGACTAGCGGGAGGTCCCTCCTACAATGAGCAGTTCTTC.

The chain recombines TRBV30 with TRBJ2-7, with D uncertain. V was cut by 2 bases and J by 0 bases, with 11 bases left in between. The CDR3 runs to 14 residues. Germline V CDR1 and CDR2: GTSNPN, SVGIG (reference sequence). The CDR3 protein is CAWSSNSLSYEQYF. CDR3 in DNA: TGTGCCTGGAGTTCGAACAGCCTCTCCTACGAGCAGTACTTC.

The CDR3 nucleotides are TGTGCCAGTAGTATGGGGCCAGGGGTAATGAACACTGAAGCTTTCTTT. Encoded protein: CASSMGPGVMNTEAFF. V gene TRBV19 combines with J gene TRBJ1-1, with a tentative D call TRBD1 (6 bases). The CDR3 consists of 16 residues. V lost 3 bases and J lost 0, with 14 bases in between. Germline values: CDR1 LNHDA, CDR2 SQIVND (reference sequence). The variable domain in full, completed from reference TRBV19 and TRBJ1-1, reads DGGITQSPKYLFRKEGQNVTLSCEQNLNHDAMYWYRQDPGQGLRLIYYSQIVNDFQKGDIAEGYSVSREKKESFPLTVTSAQKNPTAFYLCASSMGPGVMNTEAFFGQGTRLTVV.

V usage is TRBV6-1 and J usage is TRBJ2-7; 10 nucleotides agree with TRBD2. The CDR3 contains 13 residues. CDR1 and CDR2 from the germline V gene are MNHNS and SASEGT. V shed 8 bases and J 6 bases; nucleotides not matched to a gene: 7. CDR3: CASRLAGVAEQYF. The CDR3 nucleotides are TGTGCCAGCCGCCTAGCGGGAGTGGCCGAGCAGTACTTC.

The chain uses TRBV5-1 and TRBJ2-7; D perhaps matches TRBD1 (8 bases). The germline V gene encodes CDR1 SGHRS and CDR2 YFSETQ. V lost 2 bases, J lost 3 bases, and 15 bases lay in between. The CDR3 is made up of 15 amino acids. The CDR3 sequence: CASSLDRGGYYEQYF. The DNA of the CDR3 is TGCGCCAGCAGCTTAGACAGGGGAGGGTACTACGAGCAGTACTTC.

The chain employs TRBV6-5 and TRBJ1-2; tentative D call: TRBD1 (6 bases). Trimming took 6 bases from V and 4 from J, leaving 12 bases between them. The CDR3 has 13 residues. CDR1 and CDR2 (germline): MNHEY, SVGAGI. Written as DNA, the CDR3 is TGTGCCAGCAGAGACCAGGGGATCTATGGCTACACCTTC. Translation: CASRDQGIYGYTF.

The rearrangement links TRBV18 to TRBJ1-4; possibly TRBD1 for D (6 bases). With 6 bases removed from V and 0 bases from J, the gap between germline ends came to 11 bases. The length of the CDR3 is 15 residues. CDR1 and CDR2 (germline): KGHSH, LQKENI. In nucleotides, the CDR3 is TGTGCCAGCTCCCCGGGGGCCGCAACTAATGAAAAACTGTTTTTT. This sequence encodes CASSPGAATNEKLFF.

This clone appeared a single time. V gene TRBV6-6 combines with J gene TRBJ2-7; D call uncertain. The ends were cut back, 4 bases at V and 2 bases at J, with 9 bases in the middle. The CDR3 has 13 amino acids. The V gene's germline CDR1 is MNHNY and CDR2 SVGAGI (reference sequence). Here the CDR3 DNA reads TGTGCCAGCAGTTCTAGGGCAACCTACGAGCAGTACTTC. As protein: CASSSRATYEQYF.

The chain is built from TRBV18 and TRBJ1-1, with no clear D. The length of the CDR3 is 16 residues. V lost 1 base and J 1 base, leaving 13 bases between the germline ends. Germline CDR1 reads KGHSH; CDR2 reads LQKENI. CDR3: CASSPRRLDTNTEAFF. DNA of the CDR3: TGTGCCAGCTCACCACGCCGACTGGATACGAACACTGAAGCTTTCTTT.

This chain joins TRBV6-4 and TRBJ1-1; D is undetermined. V was trimmed by 2 bases and J by 3 bases, leaving 7 bases between them. The CDR3 has 13 amino acids. CDR1 and CDR2 (germline): MRHNA, SNTAGT. As DNA, the CDR3 is TGTGCCAGCAGTGACGGAGCAGACACTGAAGCTTTCTTT. Protein product: CASSDGADTEAFF.

The chain uses TRBV30 and TRBJ2-1; tentative D call: TRBD2 (7 bases). Germline values: CDR1 GTSNPN, CDR2 SVGIG (reference sequence). The CDR3 has 15 amino acids. V was shortened by 4 bases and J by 3 bases, with 16 bases between the two germline ends. CDR3 sequence (DNA): TGTGCCTGGACGTTTGCGGGGGCGAGCTACAATGAGCAGTTCTTC. Translation gives CAWTFAGASYNEQFF.

This CDR3 reads CASSLTPRERDYGYTF. CDR3 nucleotides: TGCGCCAGCAGCTTGACCCCCAGGGAACGGGACTATGGCTACACCTTC. V and J are TRBV5-1 and TRBJ1-2; maybe TRBD1 (5 bases). Germline V lookup: CDR1 SGHRS, CDR2 YFSETQ. V lost 1 base to trimming and J lost 3 bases, with 16 bases between them. CDR3 length: 16 residues.

Regarding this clone: One junction end disagrees with the germline gene, perhaps due to a read error. The sample contains more than one DNA sequence encoding this CDR3. The V gene is TRBV25-1, the J gene TRBJ2-6; D is possibly TRBD1 (5 bases). The CDR3 consists of 17 residues. In germline, CDR1 is MGHDK, CDR2 SYGVNS. CDR3 bases: TGTGCCAGCAGTGAGGGAAGGGTTAATACTGGGGCCAACGTCCTGACCTTC. As protein: CASSEGRVNTGANVLTF.

This rearrangement joins TRBV2 to TRBJ1-1, with D hard to call. This CDR3 is built from 15 residues. Trimming shortened V by 0 bases and J by 6 bases, and 14 bases separated the two germline ends. Germline V lookup: CDR1 SNHLY, CDR2 FYNNEI. In DNA, the CDR3 is TGTGCCAGCAGTGAAGCGCCGGGAAGCGGTGCTGAAGCTTTCTTT. Its protein product is CASSEAPGSGAEAFF.

The chain uses TRBV5-1 and TRBJ2-7, with unresolved D. This CDR3 contains 14 residues. The V and J ends lost 0 bases and 3 bases respectively, with 10 bases between them. CDR1 and CDR2 from the germline V gene are SGHRS and YFSETQ. The CDR3 region is CASSLVGQDYEQYF. The CDR3 bases are TGCGCCAGCAGCTTGGTGGGCCAGGACTACGAGCAGTACTTC.

The chain uses TRBV5-3 and TRBJ2-5; TRBD1 is a possible D gene (6 bases). TRBV5-3 is noted as an ORF with a role that remains uncertain. Between the trimmed V and J ends, which lost 0 bases and 1 base, there was a span of 13 bases. CDR3 length: 16 residues. CDR3: CARSLGDWDTQETQYF. DNA for the CDR3: TGTGCCAGAAGCTTGGGGGATTGGGACACCCAAGAGACCCAGTACTTC.

The chain recombines TRBV19 with TRBJ1-5; D is undetermined. The CDR3 contains 11 residues. The V gene's germline CDR1 is LNHDA and CDR2 SQIVND (reference sequence). The V gene lost 5 bases and the J gene lost 11 bases, with 10 bases spanning the gap. The CDR3 region has the DNA TGTGCCAGTAGTCAAAGGTTTACCCAGCATTTT. Its protein product is CASSQRFTQHF.